The TCR beta chain described here comes from a study of molecular identifiers for immune sequencing clone quantification. TCRdb passed the PCR reads through MiXCR, listing each CDR3 protein once. The sample consists of about half a million distinct CDR3 sequences, roughly 26% of them appearing once. This CDR3 spans 17 amino acids. Unmatched junction bases numbered 8, after V lost 3 bases and J lost 2 bases. Germline-derived CDR1 and CDR2 are SGHRS and YFSETQ. This clonotype was recorded at least ten times. The V and J genes are TRBV5-1 and TRBJ1-1, with 12 bases that match TRBD1. Specimen: naive CD8+ T cells from blood, with Jurkat cell RNA spiked in. The subset is: FACS-sorted CD8+CD4-CCR7+CD45RA+ naive T cells. This sequence originates from a human donor in good health. Some libraries in this study had Jurkat cell RNA spiked in. The CDR3 coding sequence is TGCGCCAGCAGCTCAGGGACAGGGGGCGCATTTAACACTGAAGCTTTCTTT. Protein product: CASSSGTGGAFNTEAFF.